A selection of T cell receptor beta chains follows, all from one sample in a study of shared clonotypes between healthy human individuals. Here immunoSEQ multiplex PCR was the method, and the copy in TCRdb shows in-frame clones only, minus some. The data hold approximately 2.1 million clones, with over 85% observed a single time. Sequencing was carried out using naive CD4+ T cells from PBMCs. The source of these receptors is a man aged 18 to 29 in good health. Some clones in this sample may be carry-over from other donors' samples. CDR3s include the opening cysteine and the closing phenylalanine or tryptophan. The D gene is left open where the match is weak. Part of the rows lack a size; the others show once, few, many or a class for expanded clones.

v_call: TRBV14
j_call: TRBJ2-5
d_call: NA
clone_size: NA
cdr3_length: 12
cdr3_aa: CASSQGRVAQYF
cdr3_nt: TGTGCCAGCAGCCAGGGCCGGGTGGCCCAGTACTTC

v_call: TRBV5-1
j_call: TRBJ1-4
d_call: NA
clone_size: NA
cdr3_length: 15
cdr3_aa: CASSTQGLDSEKLFF
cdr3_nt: TGCGCCAGCAGCACACAGGGTCTTGATTCCGAAAAACTGTTTTTT

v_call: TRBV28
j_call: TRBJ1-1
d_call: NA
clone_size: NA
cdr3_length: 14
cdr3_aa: CASSLRGSGTEAFF
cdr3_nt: TGTGCCAGCAGTTTAAGAGGGTCCGGCACTGAAGCTTTCTTT

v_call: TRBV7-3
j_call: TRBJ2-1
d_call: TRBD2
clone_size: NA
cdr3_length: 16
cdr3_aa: CASSLFPAGDYNEQFF
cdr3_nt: TGTGCCAGCAGCTTATTCCCAGCGGGAGACTACAATGAGCAGTTCTTC

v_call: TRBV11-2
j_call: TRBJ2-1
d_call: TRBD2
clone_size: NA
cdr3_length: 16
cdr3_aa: CASRRLAGSSYNEQFF
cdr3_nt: TGTGCCAGCAGGAGATTAGCGGGCTCATCCTACAATGAGCAGTTCTTC

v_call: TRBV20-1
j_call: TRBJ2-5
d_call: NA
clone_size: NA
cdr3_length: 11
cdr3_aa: CSAQSGETQYF
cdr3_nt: TGCAGTGCTCAGTCTGGGGAGACCCAGTACTTC

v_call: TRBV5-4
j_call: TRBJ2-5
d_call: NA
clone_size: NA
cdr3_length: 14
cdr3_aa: CASSSGGSQETQYF
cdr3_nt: TGTGCCAGCAGCTCCGGGGGCAGCCAAGAGACCCAGTACTTC

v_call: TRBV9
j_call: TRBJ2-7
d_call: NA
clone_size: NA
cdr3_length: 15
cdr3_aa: CASSVSGNPTYEQYF
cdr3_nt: TGTGCCAGCAGCGTATCCGGGAACCCTACCTACGAGCAGTACTTC

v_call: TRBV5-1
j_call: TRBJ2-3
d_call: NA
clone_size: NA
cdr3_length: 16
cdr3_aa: CASSLGRGPGTDTQYF
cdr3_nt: TGCGCCAGCAGCTTGGGGCGGGGGCCGGGCACAGATACGCAGTATTTT

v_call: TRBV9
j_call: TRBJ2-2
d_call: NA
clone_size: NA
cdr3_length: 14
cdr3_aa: CASSNPGSTGELFF
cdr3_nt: TGTGCCAGCAGCAACCCGGGTTCCACCGGGGAGCTGTTTTTT

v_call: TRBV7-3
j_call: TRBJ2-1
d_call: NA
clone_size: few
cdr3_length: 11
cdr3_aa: CASSLVNEQFF
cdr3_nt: TGTGCCAGCAGCTTAGTCAATGAGCAGTTCTTC

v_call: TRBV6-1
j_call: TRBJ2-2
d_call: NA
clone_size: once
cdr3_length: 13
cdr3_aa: CASSEIRAGELFF
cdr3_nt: TGTGCCAGCAGTGAAATCAGGGCCGGGGAGCTGTTTTTT

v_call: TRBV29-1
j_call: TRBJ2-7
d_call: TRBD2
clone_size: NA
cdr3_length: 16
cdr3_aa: CSVEGTTSGSLDEQYF
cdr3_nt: TGCAGCGTTGAAGGGACGACTAGCGGGAGTCTCGACGAGCAGTACTTC

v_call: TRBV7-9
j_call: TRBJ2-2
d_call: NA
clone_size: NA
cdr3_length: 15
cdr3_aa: CASSSPRGHGGELFF
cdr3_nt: TGTGCCAGCAGCTCCCCAAGGGGACACGGCGGGGAGCTGTTTTTT

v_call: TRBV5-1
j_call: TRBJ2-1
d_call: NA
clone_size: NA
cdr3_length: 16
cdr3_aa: CASSLEALGTYNEQFF
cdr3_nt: TGCGCCAGCAGCTTGGAGGCCCTAGGGACCTACAATGAGCAGTTCTTC

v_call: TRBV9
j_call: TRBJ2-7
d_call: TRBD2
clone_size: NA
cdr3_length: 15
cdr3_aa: CASSATSGSYYEQYF
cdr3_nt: TGTGCCAGCAGCGCGACTAGCGGGAGTTATTACGAGCAGTACTTC

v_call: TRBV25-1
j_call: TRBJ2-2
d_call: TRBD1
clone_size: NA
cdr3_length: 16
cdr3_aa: CASSELGTGVTGELFF
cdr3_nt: TGTGCCAGCAGTGAACTTGGGACAGGGGTCACCGGGGAGCTGTTTTTT

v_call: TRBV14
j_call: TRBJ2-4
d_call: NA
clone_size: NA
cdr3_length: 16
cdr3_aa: CASSQEWHEEKNIQYF
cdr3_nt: TGTGCCAGCAGCCAAGAATGGCACGAAGAAAAAAACATTCAGTACTTC

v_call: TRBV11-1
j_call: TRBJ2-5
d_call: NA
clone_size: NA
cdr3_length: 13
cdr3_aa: CASSFGRGETQYF
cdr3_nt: TGTGCCAGCAGCTTCGGCAGGGGAGAGACCCAGTACTTC

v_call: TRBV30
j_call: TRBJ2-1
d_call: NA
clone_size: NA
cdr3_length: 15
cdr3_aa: CAWSVTVLRGNEQFF
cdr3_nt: TGTGCCTGGAGTGTTACTGTTTTAAGGGGGAATGAGCAGTTCTTC

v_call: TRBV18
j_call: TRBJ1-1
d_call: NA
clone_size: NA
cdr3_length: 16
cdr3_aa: CASSPYRAPMNTEAFF
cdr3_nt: TGTGCCAGCTCACCATACCGGGCTCCCATGAACACTGAAGCTTTCTTT

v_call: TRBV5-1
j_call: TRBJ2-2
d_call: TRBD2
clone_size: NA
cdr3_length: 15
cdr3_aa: CASNSGGSNTGELFF
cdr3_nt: TGCGCCAGCAACTCGGGGGGTTCAAACACCGGGGAGCTGTTTTTT

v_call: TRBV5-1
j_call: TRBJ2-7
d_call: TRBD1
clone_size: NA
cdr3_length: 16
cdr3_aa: CASTDSQGTEWREQYF
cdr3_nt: TGCGCCAGCACCGATTCACAGGGGACAGAGTGGCGCGAGCAGTACTTC

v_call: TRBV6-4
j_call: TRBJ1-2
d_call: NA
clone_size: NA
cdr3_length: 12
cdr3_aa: CASSDPVAGYTF
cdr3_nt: TGTGCCAGCAGTGACCCAGTCGCTGGCTACACCTTC

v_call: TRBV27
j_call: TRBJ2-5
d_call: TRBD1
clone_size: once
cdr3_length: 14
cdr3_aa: CATQGQGAFETQYF
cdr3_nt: TGTGCCACCCAGGGACAGGGGGCGTTCGAGACCCAGTACTTC

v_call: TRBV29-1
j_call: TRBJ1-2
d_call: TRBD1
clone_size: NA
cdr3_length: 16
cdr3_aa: CSVVPLLLQGDKGYTF
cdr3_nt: TGCAGCGTTGTCCCGCTACTCCTACAGGGGGATAAGGGCTACACCTTC

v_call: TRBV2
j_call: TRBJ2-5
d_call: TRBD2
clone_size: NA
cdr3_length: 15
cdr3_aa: CAPRAPRGGQETQYF
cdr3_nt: TGTGCCCCGCGGGCACCCCGCGGGGGCCAAGAGACCCAGTACTTC

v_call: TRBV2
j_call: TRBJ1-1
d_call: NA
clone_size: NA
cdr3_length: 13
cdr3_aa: CASRTERGTEAFF
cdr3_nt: TGTGCCAGCAGAACTGAGAGGGGGACTGAAGCTTTCTTT

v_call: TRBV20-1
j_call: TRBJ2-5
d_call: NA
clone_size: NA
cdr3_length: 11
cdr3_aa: CSPLLQETQYF
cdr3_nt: TGCAGTCCTCTACTACAAGAGACCCAGTACTTC

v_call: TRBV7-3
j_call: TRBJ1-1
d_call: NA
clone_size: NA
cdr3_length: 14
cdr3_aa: CASRSGPSNTEAFF
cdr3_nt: TGTGCCAGCCGGTCTGGGCCCTCCAACACTGAAGCTTTCTTT

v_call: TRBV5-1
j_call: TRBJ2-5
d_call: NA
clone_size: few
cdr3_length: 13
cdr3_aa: CASSLGGQETQYF
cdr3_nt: TGCGCCAGCAGCTTGGGGGGGCAAGAGACCCAGTACTTC

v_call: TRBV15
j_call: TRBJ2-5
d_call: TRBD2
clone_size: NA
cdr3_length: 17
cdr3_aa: CATSRDPDSGSLETQYF
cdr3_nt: TGTGCCACCAGCAGAGATCCAGATAGCGGGAGTTTAGAGACCCAGTACTTC

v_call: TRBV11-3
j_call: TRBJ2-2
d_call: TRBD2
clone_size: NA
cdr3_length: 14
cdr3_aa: CASSFGGSAGELFF
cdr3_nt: TGTGCCAGCAGCTTCGGGGGGAGTGCCGGGGAGCTGTTTTTT

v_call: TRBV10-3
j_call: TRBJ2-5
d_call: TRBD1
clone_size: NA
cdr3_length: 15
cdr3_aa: CAISEGQGNKETQYF
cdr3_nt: TGTGCCATCAGTGAGGGACAGGGAAATAAAGAGACCCAGTACTTC

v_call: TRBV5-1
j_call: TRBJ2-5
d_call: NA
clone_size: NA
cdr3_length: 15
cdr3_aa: CASSLVGGQLPAQYF
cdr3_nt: TGCGCCAGCAGCTTGGTCGGGGGACAGCTGCCGGCCCAGTACTTC

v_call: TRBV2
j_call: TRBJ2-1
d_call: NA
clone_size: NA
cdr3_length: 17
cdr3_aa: CASSPGLLARDHNEQFF
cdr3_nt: TGTGCCAGCAGCCCGGGACTTTTGGCCAGAGATCACAATGAGCAGTTCTTC

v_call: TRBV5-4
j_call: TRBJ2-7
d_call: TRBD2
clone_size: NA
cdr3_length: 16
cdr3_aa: CASSPTTTSGSYEQYF
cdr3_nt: TGTGCCAGCAGCCCAACTACGACTAGCGGGAGCTACGAGCAGTACTTC

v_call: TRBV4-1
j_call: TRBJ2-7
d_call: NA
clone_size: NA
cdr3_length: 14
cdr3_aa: CASSANRDTYEQYF
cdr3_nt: TGCGCCAGCAGCGCAAACAGGGATACCTACGAGCAGTACTTC

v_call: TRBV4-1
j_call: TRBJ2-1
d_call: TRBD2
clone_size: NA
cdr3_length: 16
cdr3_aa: CASSREGTSGSPTMFF
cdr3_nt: TGCGCCAGCAGCCGAGAGGGGACTAGCGGGAGCCCTACCATGTTCTTC

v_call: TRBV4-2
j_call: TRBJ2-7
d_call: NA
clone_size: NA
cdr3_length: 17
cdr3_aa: CASSRMPGDVEGYEQYF
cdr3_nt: TGTGCCAGCAGCCGCATGCCAGGGGACGTCGAAGGCTACGAGCAGTACTTC

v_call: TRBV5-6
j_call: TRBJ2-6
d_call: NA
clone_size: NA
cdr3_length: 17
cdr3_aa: CASSLAGLLSGANVLTF
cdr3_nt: TGTGCCAGCAGCTTGGCGGGTCTACTCTCTGGGGCCAACGTCCTGACTTTC

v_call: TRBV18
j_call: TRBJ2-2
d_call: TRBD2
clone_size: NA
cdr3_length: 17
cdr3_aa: CASSPLLPGGTTGELFF
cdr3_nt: TGTGCCAGCTCACCACTTCTTCCGGGGGGGACAACCGGGGAGCTGTTTTTT

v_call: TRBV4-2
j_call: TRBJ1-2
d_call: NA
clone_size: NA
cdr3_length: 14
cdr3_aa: CASSQTGQGFGYTF
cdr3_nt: TGTGCCAGCAGCCAAACTGGGCAGGGGTTCGGCTACACCTTC

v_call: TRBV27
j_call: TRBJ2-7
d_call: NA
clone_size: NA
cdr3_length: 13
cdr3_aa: CASSSDWGYEQYF
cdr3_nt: TGTGCCAGCAGTTCGGATTGGGGGTACGAGCAGTACTTC

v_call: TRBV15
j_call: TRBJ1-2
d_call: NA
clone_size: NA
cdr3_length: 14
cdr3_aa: CATSRERWNYGYTF
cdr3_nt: TGTGCCACCAGCAGAGAAAGGTGGAACTATGGCTACACCTTC

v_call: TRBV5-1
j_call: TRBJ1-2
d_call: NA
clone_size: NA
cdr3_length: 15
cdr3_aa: CASSLSQGVAEGYTF
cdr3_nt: TGCGCCAGCAGCTTGTCACAGGGAGTCGCAGAAGGCTACACCTTC

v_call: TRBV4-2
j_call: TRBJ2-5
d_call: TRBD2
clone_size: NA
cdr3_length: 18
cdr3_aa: CASSLRLAGEDGQETQYF
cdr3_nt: TGTGCCAGCAGCCTACGACTAGCGGGAGAAGACGGCCAAGAGACCCAGTACTTC

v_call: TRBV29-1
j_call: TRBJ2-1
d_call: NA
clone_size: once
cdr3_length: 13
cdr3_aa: CSVASGTRNEQFF
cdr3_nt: TGCAGCGTCGCCTCCGGGACGAGGAATGAGCAGTTCTTC

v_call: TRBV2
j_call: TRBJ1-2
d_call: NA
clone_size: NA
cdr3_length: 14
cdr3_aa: CASSEGRLNYGYTF
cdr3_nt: TGTGCCAGCAGTGAGGGCAGACTTAACTATGGCTACACCTTC

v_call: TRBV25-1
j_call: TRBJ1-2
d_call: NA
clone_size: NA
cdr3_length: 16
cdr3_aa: CASSPPTVTSNYGYTF
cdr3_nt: TGTGCCAGCAGCCCACCGACAGTTACCTCTAACTATGGCTACACCTTC

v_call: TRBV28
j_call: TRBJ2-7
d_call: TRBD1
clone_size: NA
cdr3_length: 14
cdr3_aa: CASSFRTGHHEQYF
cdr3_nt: TGTGCCAGCAGTTTTCGGACAGGGCACCACGAGCAGTACTTC

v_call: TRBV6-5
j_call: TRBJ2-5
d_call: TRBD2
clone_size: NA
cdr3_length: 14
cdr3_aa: CASSLSGSRETQYF
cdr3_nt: TGTGCCAGCAGCCTGAGCGGGAGCCGAGAGACCCAGTACTTC